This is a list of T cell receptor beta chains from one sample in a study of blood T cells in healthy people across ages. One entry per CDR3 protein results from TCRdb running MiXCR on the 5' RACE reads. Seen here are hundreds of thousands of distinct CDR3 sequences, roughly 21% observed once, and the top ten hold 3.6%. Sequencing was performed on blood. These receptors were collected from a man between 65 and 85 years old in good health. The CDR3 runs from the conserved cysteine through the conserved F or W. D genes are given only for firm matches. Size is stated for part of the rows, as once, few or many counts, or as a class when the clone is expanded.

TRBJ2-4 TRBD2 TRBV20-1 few TGCAGTGCCCCGACTAGCGGAAACAAAAACATTCAGTACTTC CSAPTSGNKNIQYF
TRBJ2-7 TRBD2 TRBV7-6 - TGTGCCAGCAGCTTACAACCCCTGGGAGGGTCCTACGAGCAGTACTTC CASSLQPLGGSYEQYF
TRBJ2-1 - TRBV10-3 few TGTGCCATGGGGTCCTCCTACAATGAGCAGTTCTTC CAMGSSYNEQFF
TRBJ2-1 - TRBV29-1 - TGCAGCGTCCCAGGGGAAGGGTTATCCTACAATGAGCAGTTCTTC CSVPGEGLSYNEQFF
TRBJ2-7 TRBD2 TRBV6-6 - TGTGCCAGCAGAAGACTAGCGGGCAACTACGAGCAGTACTTC CASRRLAGNYEQYF
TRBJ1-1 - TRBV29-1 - TGCAGCGTACACACGATCGGTACTGAAGCTTTCTTT CSVHTIGTEAFF
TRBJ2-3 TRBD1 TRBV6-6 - TGTGCCAGCAGAGGGACAGGCCCAGATACGCAGTATTTT CASRGTGPDTQYF
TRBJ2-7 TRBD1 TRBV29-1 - TGCAGCGTAAATCCCGGGACAGACCCCTACGAGCAGTACTTC CSVNPGTDPYEQYF
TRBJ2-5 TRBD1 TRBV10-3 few TGTGCCAGCTCAGACGGCAACCGGGACAGGGAAGAGACCCAGTACTTC CASSDGNRDREETQYF
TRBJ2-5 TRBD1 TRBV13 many TGTGCCAGCAGCTCACAGGGGAAAGAGACCCAGTACTTC CASSSQGKETQYF
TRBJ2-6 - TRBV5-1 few TGCGCCAGCAGCCTCCGCCGGGACATACGCTCTGGGGCCAACGTCCTGACTTTC CASSLRRDIRSGANVLTF
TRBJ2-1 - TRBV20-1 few TGCAGTGCTACCCTCAGAGACGAGCAGTTCTTC CSATLRDEQFF
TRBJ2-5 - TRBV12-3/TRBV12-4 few TGTGCCAGCAGTTCCGTCCTACCGTGGCAGTACTTC CASSSVLPWQYF
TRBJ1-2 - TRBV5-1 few TGCGCCAGCAGCTTGGTATCCACGGCGGAATATGGCTACACCTTC CASSLVSTAEYGYTF
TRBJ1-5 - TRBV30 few TGTGCCTGGACCACAGGGAACAATCAGCCCCAGCATTTT CAWTTGNNQPQHF
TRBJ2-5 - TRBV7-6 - TGTGCCAGCAGCGGCTGGCAAGAGACCCAGTACTTC CASSGWQETQYF
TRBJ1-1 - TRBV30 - TGTGCCTGGAGTGCGGACGGGAACGCTGAAGCTTTCTTT CAWSADGNAEAFF
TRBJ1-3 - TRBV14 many TGTGCCAGCAGCCAGCGGCACAGGGACTCTGGAAACACCATATATTTT CASSQRHRDSGNTIYF
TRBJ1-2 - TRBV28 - TGTGCCAGCAGGTTAGGGGGGGATGGCTACACCTTC CASRLGGDGYTF
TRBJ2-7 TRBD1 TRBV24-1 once TGTGCCACCCAGGACAGGGAGACCGACGAGCAGTACTTC CATQDRETDEQYF
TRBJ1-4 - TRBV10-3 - TGTGCCATCAGTGAGCAGGGCAAGGCTCAAGCTAATGAAAAACTGTTTTTT CAISEQGKAQANEKLFF
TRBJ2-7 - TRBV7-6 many TGTGCCAGCAGCTGGGACCGTAGCTACGAGCAGTACTTC CASSWDRSYEQYF
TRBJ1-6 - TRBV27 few TGTGCCAGCAGTCCCAACAGGAGCTATAATTCACCCCTCCACTTT CASSPNRSYNSPLHF
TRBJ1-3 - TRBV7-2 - TGTGCCAGCAGCTTTCGGGGAGGGGCTGGAAACACCATATATTTT CASSFRGGAGNTIYF
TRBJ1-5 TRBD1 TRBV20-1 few TGCAGTGCTCTACTACAGGGGGCCGGCAATCAGCCCCAGCATTTT CSALLQGAGNQPQHF
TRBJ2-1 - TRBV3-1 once TGTGCCAGCAGCCAAGAAGCACCGGGGCGAGGATACAATGAGCAGTTCTTC CASSQEAPGRGYNEQFF
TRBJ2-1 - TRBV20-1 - TGCAGTGCTAGACCAGCGGGTTACAATGAGCAGTTCTTC CSARPAGYNEQFF
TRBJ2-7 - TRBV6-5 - TGTGCCAGCAGTTATACGAGCGTAACCTACGAGCAGTACTTC CASSYTSVTYEQYF
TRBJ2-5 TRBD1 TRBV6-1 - TGTGCCAGCAGGTTCGGGGACAGCCAAGAGACCCAGTACTTC CASRFGDSQETQYF
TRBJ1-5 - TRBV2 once TGTGCCAGCAGTAGTCAAGGAGAGAGCAATCAGCCCCAGCATTTT CASSSQGESNQPQHF
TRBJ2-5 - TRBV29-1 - - CSVAQGSIQGFFF
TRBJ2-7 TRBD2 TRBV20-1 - TGCAGTGCTAGACGGAGACTAGCGGGAGAGTACGAGCAGTACTTC CSARRRLAGEYEQYF
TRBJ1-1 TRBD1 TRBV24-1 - TGTGCCACGGCCGGGACAGGGGGCCCGGCTGAAGCTTTCTTT CATAGTGGPAEAFF
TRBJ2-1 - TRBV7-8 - TGTGCCAGCAGCTTAGATGGGTTGGGGGATGAGCAGTTCTTC CASSLDGLGDEQFF
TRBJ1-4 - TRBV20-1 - TGCAGTGCCGCTGGGGCAGCAACTAATGAAAAACTGTTTTTT CSAAGAATNEKLFF
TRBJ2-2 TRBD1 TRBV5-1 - TGCGCCAGCAGCTTGGGTGGACAGGGTAACGGCGGGGAGCTGTTTTTT CASSLGGQGNGGELFF
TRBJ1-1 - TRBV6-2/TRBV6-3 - TGTGCCGTGGGGGAAAGAGCCATGAACACTGAAGCTTTCTTT CAVGERAMNTEAFF
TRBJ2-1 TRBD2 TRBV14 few TGTGCCAGCAGCCAAAGTCGTGGCGGGAGAGGGAATGAGCAGTTCTTC CASSQSRGGRGNEQFF
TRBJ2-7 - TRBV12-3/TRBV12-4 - TGTGCCAGCAGTTCCCTGGAGGACCTCCTCGAGCAGTACTTC CASSSLEDLLEQYF
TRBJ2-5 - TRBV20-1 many TGCAGTGCTAGAGAACCGACTAGTTCCGAGACCCAGTACTTC CSAREPTSSETQYF
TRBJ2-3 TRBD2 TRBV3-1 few TGTGCCAGCAGCTCAGCGGGAGGGCCCCCAGATACGCAGTATTTT CASSSAGGPPDTQYF
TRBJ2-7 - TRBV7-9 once TGTGCCAGCAGCTTAGAACTGGGTACTCACGAGCAGTACTTC CASSLELGTHEQYF
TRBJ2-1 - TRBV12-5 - TGTGCTAGTGGTCTAAAAATGGAGGGGATAGACAATGAGCAGTTCTTC CASGLKMEGIDNEQFF
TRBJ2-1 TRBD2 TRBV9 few TGTGCCAGCAGCGTAGCTACTAGCGGGAATGATGAGCAGTTCTTC CASSVATSGNDEQFF